This T cell receptor (beta chain) appears in the sequencing data of a study of blood T cell repertoires in COVID-19. Study in general: Both acute and convalescent COVID-19 samples were obtained from the United States, Italy and Spain. T cells, B-cell-depleted T cells, or PBMCs supplied cDNA or gDNA.

Germline V gives CDR1 SGHKS, CDR2 YYEKEE (reference sequence). Trimming stripped 4 bases from V and 6 bases from J, with 19 bases between. This CDR3 is built from 15 residues. In the original analysis: Scientists estimated how many nucleated cells there were by amplifying reference gene primers. TCRdb's copy holds only in-frame clones and misses some; the assay was immunoSEQ multiplex PCR. V and J calls and clone size follow that table, whereas D and trimming were derived from the DNA. Of some 110,000 clones listed, 80% to 90% are singletons. The sequence derives from a man aged 35 to 55 with acute or convalescent COVID-19. The specimen sequenced was peripheral blood. This chain joins TRBV5-5 and TRBJ1-1, with a possible D match to TRBD1 (5 bases). CDR3 region: CASSPRGWGDAEAFF. Written as DNA, the CDR3 is TGTGCCAGCAGCCCCCGGGGTTGGGGGGATGCTGAAGCTTTCTTT. The complete variable domain, with remaining parts taken from reference TRBV5-5 and TRBJ1-1, reads DAGVTQSPTHLIKTRGQQVTLRCSPISGHKSVSWYQQVLGQGPQFIFQYYEKEERGRGNFPDRFSARQFPNYSSELNVNALLLGDSALYLCASSPRGWGDAEAFFGQGTRLTVV.